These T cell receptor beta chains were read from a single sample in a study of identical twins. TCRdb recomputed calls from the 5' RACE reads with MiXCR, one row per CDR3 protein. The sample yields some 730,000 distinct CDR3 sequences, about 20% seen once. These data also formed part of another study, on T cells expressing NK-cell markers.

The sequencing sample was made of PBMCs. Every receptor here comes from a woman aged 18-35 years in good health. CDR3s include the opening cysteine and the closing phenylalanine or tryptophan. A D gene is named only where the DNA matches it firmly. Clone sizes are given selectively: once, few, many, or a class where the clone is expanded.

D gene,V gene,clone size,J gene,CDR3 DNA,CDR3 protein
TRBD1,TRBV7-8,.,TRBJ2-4,TGTGCCAGCAGCTCGAAAACAGGGGGCCGGGACATTCAGTACTTC,CASSSKTGGRDIQYF
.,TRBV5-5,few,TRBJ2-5,TGTGCCAGCAGCTTGCAAGGGTGGGCCCACGAGACCCAGTACTTC,CASSLQGWAHETQYF
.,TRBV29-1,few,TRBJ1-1,TGCAGCGTTGCCCTTAGGGGTGCTGAAGCTTTCTTT,CSVALRGAEAFF
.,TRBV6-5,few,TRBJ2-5,TGTGCCAGCAGTTACTCGAGCACAGAACAGTACTTC,CASSYSSTEQYF
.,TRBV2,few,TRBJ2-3,TGTGCCAGCAGTGGCCCGGGAGTGGGAGATACGCAGTATTTT,CASSGPGVGDTQYF
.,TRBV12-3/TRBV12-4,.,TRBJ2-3,TGTGCCAGCAGCTCATGGGCCGGGATTGCGGATACGCAGTATTTT,CASSSWAGIADTQYF
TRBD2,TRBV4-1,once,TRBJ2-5,TGCGCCAGCAGCCAAGATCACGGGAGTCGCGGGAGGCCTACGTACCAAGAGACCCAGTACTTC,CASSQDHGSRGRPTYQETQYF
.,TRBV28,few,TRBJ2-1,TGTGCCAGCTGCCCTCTTAGCTCCTACAATGAGCAGTTCTTC,CASCPLSSYNEQFF
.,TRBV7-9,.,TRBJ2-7,TGTGCCAGCAGCTTACAGTCATCCGGTTCCTACGAGCAGTACTTC,CASSLQSSGSYEQYF
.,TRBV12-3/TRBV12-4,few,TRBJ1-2,.,CASSLFGQGSF
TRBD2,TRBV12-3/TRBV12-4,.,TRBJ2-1,TGTGCCAGCAGAAGGGACTACCCCGGGGGAAATGAGCAGTTCTTC,CASRRDYPGGNEQFF
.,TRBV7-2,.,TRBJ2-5,TGTGCCAGCAGCTTACTAGCGAAGACCCAGTACTTC,CASSLLAKTQYF
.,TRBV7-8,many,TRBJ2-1,TGTGCCAGCAGCTTCTTTTGGGGAATATCCTACAATGAGCAGTTCTTC,CASSFFWGISYNEQFF
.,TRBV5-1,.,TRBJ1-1,TGCGCCAGCAGCTTGGAAGGGACCCGGCGGGGGAACACTGAAGCTTTCTTT,CASSLEGTRRGNTEAFF
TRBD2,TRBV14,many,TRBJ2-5,TGTGCCAGCAGTCCAAGATCAAAATTGATACTAGCGGGACAAGAGACCCAGTACTTC,CASSPRSKLILAGQETQYF
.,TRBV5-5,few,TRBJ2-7,TGTGCCAGCAGCCAAAGTGACCTCGCCTACGAGCAGTACTTC,CASSQSDLAYEQYF
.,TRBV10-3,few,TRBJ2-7,TGTGCCATCAGTGAGTCGATCAGGGTGCACGAGCAGTACTTC,CAISESIRVHEQYF
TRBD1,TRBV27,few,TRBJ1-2,TGTGCCAGCAGTCGGATTAGTGGGGACAGAAACTATGGCTACACCTTC,CASSRISGDRNYGYTF
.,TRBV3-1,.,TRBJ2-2,TGTGCCAGCAGCCAGGGAAGGACCTACACCGGGGAGCTGTTTTTT,CASSQGRTYTGELFF
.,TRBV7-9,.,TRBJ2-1,TGTGCCGGGGGAGGAGGGGTCCTTGAGCAGTTCTTC,CAGGGGVLEQFF
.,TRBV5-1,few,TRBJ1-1,TGCGCCAGCAACGACCGGGGGGACACTGAAGCTTTCTTT,CASNDRGDTEAFF
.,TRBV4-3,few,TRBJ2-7,TGCGCCAGCAGCCAAGATCCAGCGGACTACGAGCAGTACTTC,CASSQDPADYEQYF
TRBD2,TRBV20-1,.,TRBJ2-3,TGCAGTGTAGGGACTAGCGGGGGGGCCGGCGCAGATACGCAGTATTTT,CSVGTSGGAGADTQYF
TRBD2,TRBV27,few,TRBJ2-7,TGTGCCAGCAGCTTAGGACTAGCTCGGGAGCAGTACTTC,CASSLGLAREQYF
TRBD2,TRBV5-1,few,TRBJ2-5,TGCGCCAGCGACCGAGGAACTAGCGGGGGGGCTTTGGTGAAGACCCAGTACTTC,CASDRGTSGGALVKTQYF
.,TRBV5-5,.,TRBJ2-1,TGTGCCAGCAGCCCACCGCTGGGGGGATACAATGAGCAGTTCTTC,CASSPPLGGYNEQFF
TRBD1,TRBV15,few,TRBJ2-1,TGTGCCACCAGCTCCCGGACAGGGGCCCTCTCCTACAATGAGCAGTTCTTC,CATSSRTGALSYNEQFF
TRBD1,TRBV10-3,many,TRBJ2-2,TGTGCCATCAGTAGAGGACAGGGGGACGGGGAGCTGTTTTTT,CAISRGQGDGELFF
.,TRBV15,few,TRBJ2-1,TGTGCCACCAGCAGAGATATAGCGGAGCAGTTCTTC,CATSRDIAEQFF
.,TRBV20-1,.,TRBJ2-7,TGCAGTGCTATTCAGGGGCCCGAGCAGTACTTC,CSAIQGPEQYF
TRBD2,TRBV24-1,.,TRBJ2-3,TGTGCCACCAGTGAGACTAGCGGGAGAGGAGATACGCAGTATTTT,CATSETSGRGDTQYF
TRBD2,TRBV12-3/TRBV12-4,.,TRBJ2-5,TGTGCCAGCAGTCCCACGACGACTACTAGCGGGGAGTACCAAGAGACCCAGTACTTC,CASSPTTTTSGEYQETQYF
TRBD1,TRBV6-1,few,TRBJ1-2,TGTGCCAGTCGGGGCGGGACAGGGGGCATTTCCAAGTATGGCTACACCTTC,CASRGGTGGISKYGYTF
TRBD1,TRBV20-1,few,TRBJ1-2,TGCAGTGCTACCCTGGGACAGGGTCTTAGCTATGGCTACACCTTC,CSATLGQGLSYGYTF
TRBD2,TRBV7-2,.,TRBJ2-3,TGTGCCAGCAGCCAAACTTTGGGACTAGCGGGCACAGATACGCAGTATTTT,CASSQTLGLAGTDTQYF
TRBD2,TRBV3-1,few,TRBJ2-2,TGTGCCAGCAGCCAAGGGGACAACCCTAGCGGGGGTTCCCGGGACACCGGGGAGCTGTTTTTT,CASSQGDNPSGGSRDTGELFF
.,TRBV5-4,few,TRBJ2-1,TGTGCCAGCAGCTCCAGACGGGACACAAAGTACAATGAGCAGTTCTTC,CASSSRRDTKYNEQFF
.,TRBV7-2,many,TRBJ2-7,TGTGCCAGCAGCTTAGACTCTACCTTCACGGGGTACGAGCAGTACTTC,CASSLDSTFTGYEQYF
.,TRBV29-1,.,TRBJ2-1,TGCAGCGCTCCGGTCGGGATCATGACCTACAATGAGCAGTTCTTC,CSAPVGIMTYNEQFF
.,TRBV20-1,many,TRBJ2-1,TGCAGTGCTGGACTGGGTTCCTACAATGAGCAGTTCTTC,CSAGLGSYNEQFF
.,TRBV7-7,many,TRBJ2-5,TGTGCCAGCAGCTTATTAACCCAAGAGACCCAGTACTTC,CASSLLTQETQYF
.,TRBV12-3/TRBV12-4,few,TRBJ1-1,TGTGCCAGCAGTTTTGAGGAGCTTGAAGCTTTCTTT,CASSFEELEAFF
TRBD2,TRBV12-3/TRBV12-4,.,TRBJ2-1,TGTGCCAGCAGCTTCACGTCTGGGAGGGCCTACAATGAGCAGTTCTTC,CASSFTSGRAYNEQFF
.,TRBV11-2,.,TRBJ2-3,TGTGCCAGCAGCCCGCGGGGACCCCGCGCGCCTACTTTAACCGGTACGCAGTATTTT,CASSPRGPRAPTLTGTQYF
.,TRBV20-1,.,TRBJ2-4,TGCAGTGCTCCTCAGATGGGTGAAAACATTCAGTACTTC,CSAPQMGENIQYF
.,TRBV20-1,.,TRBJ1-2,TGCAGTGCTAGACCTGGGCAGGGTGCTGGCTACACCTTC,CSARPGQGAGYTF
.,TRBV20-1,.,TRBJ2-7,TGCAGTGCGACCAGGGGCGGAAGCTCCTACGAGCAGTACTTC,CSATRGGSSYEQYF
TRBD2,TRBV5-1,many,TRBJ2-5,TGCGCCAGCAGCACCGGGACTAGCGGGCAAGAGACCCAGTACTTC,CASSTGTSGQETQYF
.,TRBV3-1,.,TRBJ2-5,TGTGCCAGCAGCTACTCGGGGAGGAGGGAGACCCAGTACTTC,CASSYSGRRETQYF
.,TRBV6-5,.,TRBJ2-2,TGTGCCAGCAGTTACGCGACTAACGGGGAGCTGTTTTTT,CASSYATNGELFF
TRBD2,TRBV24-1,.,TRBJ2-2,TGTGCCACCAGTGATGATAGCGGGAGTACGTACACCGGGGAGCTGTTTTTT,CATSDDSGSTYTGELFF
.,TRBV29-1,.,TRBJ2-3,TGCAGCGTCCGCAGGGCGACTAGCACAGATACGCAGTATTTT,CSVRRATSTDTQYF
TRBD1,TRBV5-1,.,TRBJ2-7,TGCGCCAGCAGCTTGGGGGACAGGGTGTACGAGCAGTACTTC,CASSLGDRVYEQYF
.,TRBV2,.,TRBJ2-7,TGTGCCAGCAGTGACTTAGAGTTTCCACCCATCATGGCCCACGAGCAGTACTTC,CASSDLEFPPIMAHEQYF
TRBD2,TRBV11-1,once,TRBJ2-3,TGTGCCAGCAGCCAGGGACTAGCGGGGACGCCTAGCACAGATACGCAGTATTTT,CASSQGLAGTPSTDTQYF
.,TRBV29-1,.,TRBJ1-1,TGCAGCGTTGCACGACACGCGACTGAAGCTTTCTTT,CSVARHATEAFF
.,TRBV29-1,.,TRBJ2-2,TGCAGCGTTCGACAGCCACACACCGGGGAGCTGTTTTTT,CSVRQPHTGELFF
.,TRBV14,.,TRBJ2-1,TGTGCCAGCAGCGGTTGGGGACAAAATGAGCAGTTCTTC,CASSGWGQNEQFF
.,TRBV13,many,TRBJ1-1,TGTGCCAGCAGCTTAGGGGGAGTTGGTACCGAAGCTTTCTTT,CASSLGGVGTEAFF
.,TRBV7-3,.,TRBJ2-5,TGTGCCAGCAGCTCGGACTACCAAGAGACCCAGTACTTC,CASSSDYQETQYF